The 2 T cell receptor beta chains below were found in one sample sequenced in a study of blood T cell repertoires in COVID-19 (dated by TCRdb to 2020 to 2022). Libraries were prepared through the immunoSEQ multiplex PCR assay. TCRdb provides this immuneACCESS table in a form limited to in-frame rearrangements. Some clones are lacking; in checked studies, under half of them reflect an unresolved V gene, and why the rest are absent is not known. The sample profile shows some 200,000 clones; more than 70% of them were found once. Just under 2.5% of the sample is in the top ten clones. What was sequenced was peripheral blood. Receptors originate from a man in his forties or fifties with active or convalescent COVID-19.

The rearrangement joins TRBV7-2 to TRBJ2-3; 8 bases match TRBD1. CDR3 length equals 16 residues. The V gene's germline CDR1 is SGHTA and CDR2 FQGNSA. V lost 5 bases and J lost 2; bases outside the gene matches: 9. CDR3 nucleotides: TGTGCCAGCAGCACCCGACAGGGGACTCTCACAGATACGCAGTATTTT. Amino acid sequence: CASSTRQGTLTDTQYF.

V and J are TRBV29-1 and TRBJ2-7; tentative D call: TRBD1 (6 bases). Deletions cut 4 bases from V and 1 base from J, with 8 bases between. The germline gives CDR1 SQVTM, CDR2 ANQGSEA. This CDR3 spans 12 amino acids. This CDR3 reads CSVAQGSYEQYF. Here the CDR3 DNA reads TGCAGCGTTGCGCAGGGGTCCTACGAGCAGTACTTC.